The rows below give T cell receptor beta chains drawn from one sample of a study of T cell responses to AZD1222 COVID-19 vaccine. Only in-frame clones appear in the TCRdb table, and some are missing; sequencing was by immunoSEQ multiplex PCR. The table lists roughly 250,000 clones, approximately 93% of them singletons. The sequencing used peripheral blood, collected on day 0 of AZD1222 vaccination. Source of these receptors: an adult in good health. Both conserved end residues are part of each CDR3. The D gene is left open where the match is weak. Expanded clones get a size class; other rows say once, few or many, or leave the size out.

d_gene: -
j_gene: TRBJ2-6
v_gene: TRBV9
abundance: -
CDR3aa: CASSVDPTASGANVLTF
CDR3nt: TGTGCCAGCAGCGTAGACCCGACAGCCTCTGGGGCCAACGTCCTGACTTTC

d_gene: -
j_gene: TRBJ2-7
v_gene: TRBV11-2
abundance: -
CDR3aa: CASSLAPTGPYEQYF
CDR3nt: TGTGCCAGCAGCTTAGCCCCGACTGGCCCCTACGAGCAGTACTTC

d_gene: TRBD2
j_gene: TRBJ2-7
v_gene: TRBV9
abundance: -
CDR3aa: CASSAGLAGSYEQYF
CDR3nt: TGTGCCAGCAGCGCGGGACTAGCGGGGTCCTACGAGCAGTACTTC

d_gene: -
j_gene: TRBJ1-3
v_gene: TRBV5-1
abundance: -
CDR3aa: CASSLDRLGGNTIYF
CDR3nt: TGCGCCAGCAGCTTGGACAGATTGGGCGGAAACACCATATATTTT

d_gene: -
j_gene: TRBJ2-6
v_gene: TRBV7-2
abundance: -
CDR3aa: CASSLGSSGANVLTF
CDR3nt: TGTGCCAGCAGTTTAGGGTCCTCTGGGGCCAACGTCCTGACTTTC

d_gene: -
j_gene: TRBJ1-2
v_gene: TRBV18
abundance: -
CDR3aa: CASSPTGDNGYTF
CDR3nt: TGTGCCAGCTCCCCGACAGGCGATAATGGCTACACCTTC

d_gene: -
j_gene: TRBJ2-7
v_gene: TRBV4-1
abundance: -
CDR3aa: CASSQGDRSYEQYF
CDR3nt: TGCGCCAGCAGCCAAGGGGACCGCTCCTACGAGCAGTACTTC

d_gene: -
j_gene: TRBJ1-1
v_gene: TRBV2
abundance: -
CDR3aa: CAGTGGLGTEAFF
CDR3nt: TGTGCCGGCACGGGGGGCTTGGGCACTGAAGCTTTCTTT

d_gene: -
j_gene: TRBJ1-6
v_gene: TRBV11-2
abundance: -
CDR3aa: CASSLDRAQSGSPLHF
CDR3nt: TGTGCCAGCAGCTTAGATAGGGCACAGTCAGGTTCACCCCTCCACTTT

d_gene: -
j_gene: TRBJ1-4
v_gene: TRBV4-1
abundance: once
CDR3aa: CASSQDNGLELFF
CDR3nt: TGCGCCAGCAGCCAAGATAATGGGCTTGAACTGTTTTTT

d_gene: -
j_gene: TRBJ2-7
v_gene: TRBV4-1
abundance: -
CDR3aa: CASSQALGAAYEQYF
CDR3nt: TGCGCCAGCAGCCAAGCTTTAGGGGCAGCCTACGAGCAGTACTTC

d_gene: -
j_gene: TRBJ2-2
v_gene: TRBV10-3
abundance: -
CDR3aa: CAISEKNGAGELFF
CDR3nt: TGTGCCATCAGTGAGAAGAATGGGGCCGGGGAGCTGTTTTTT

d_gene: TRBD2
j_gene: TRBJ2-1
v_gene: TRBV7-2
abundance: -
CDR3aa: CASSLAAQRERNEQFF
CDR3nt: TGTGCCAGCAGCTTAGCGGCCCAGCGGGAGAGGAATGAGCAGTTCTTC

d_gene: -
j_gene: TRBJ2-3
v_gene: TRBV29-1
abundance: -
CDR3aa: CSGGPQGPPADTQYF
CDR3nt: TGCAGCGGGGGCCCACAGGGACCCCCGGCAGATACGCAGTATTTT

d_gene: TRBD2
j_gene: TRBJ2-7
v_gene: TRBV5-1
abundance: few
CDR3aa: CASSPGLAGSYEQYF
CDR3nt: TGCGCCAGCAGCCCCGGACTAGCGGGGTCCTACGAGCAGTACTTC

d_gene: TRBD1
j_gene: TRBJ1-5
v_gene: TRBV30
abundance: -
CDR3aa: CAWNRGPQPQHF
CDR3nt: TGTGCCTGGAACAGGGGGCCTCAGCCCCAGCATTTT

d_gene: -
j_gene: TRBJ2-3
v_gene: TRBV7-2
abundance: -
CDR3aa: CASSRASTDTQYF
CDR3nt: TGTGCCAGCAGCCGGGCCAGCACAGATACGCAGTATTTT

d_gene: TRBD1
j_gene: TRBJ2-7
v_gene: TRBV6-1
abundance: -
CDR3aa: CASSDRTGDYYEQYF
CDR3nt: TGTGCCAGCAGTGACCGGACAGGCGATTACTACGAGCAGTACTTC

d_gene: -
j_gene: TRBJ2-6
v_gene: TRBV19
abundance: -
CDR3aa: CASSVRQAGWSGANVLTF
CDR3nt: TGTGCCAGTAGTGTAAGACAGGCGGGATGGTCTGGGGCCAACGTCCTGACTTTC

d_gene: TRBD1
j_gene: TRBJ1-2
v_gene: TRBV6-6
abundance: once
CDR3aa: CASSLSGQGAKGYTF
CDR3nt: TGTGCCAGCAGTTTGTCGGGACAGGGGGCAAAGGGCTACACCTTC

d_gene: -
j_gene: TRBJ2-5
v_gene: TRBV5-1
abundance: -
CDR3aa: CASSLEWGQETQYF
CDR3nt: TGCGCCAGCAGCTTGGAGTGGGGCCAAGAGACCCAGTACTTC

d_gene: -
j_gene: TRBJ2-2
v_gene: TRBV2
abundance: -
CDR3aa: CASTADRLNTGELFF
CDR3nt: TGTGCCAGCACCGCGGACCGATTAAACACCGGGGAGCTGTTTTTT

d_gene: -
j_gene: TRBJ2-7
v_gene: TRBV5-1
abundance: -
CDR3aa: CASSSGTSVSHEQYF
CDR3nt: TGCGCCAGCAGCTCCGGGACGTCAGTCTCCCACGAGCAGTACTTC

d_gene: -
j_gene: TRBJ1-3
v_gene: TRBV7-6
abundance: few
CDR3aa: CASSPGIWGSGNTIYF
CDR3nt: TGTGCCAGCAGCCCAGGAATTTGGGGCTCTGGAAACACCATATATTTT

d_gene: TRBD2
j_gene: TRBJ2-2
v_gene: TRBV10-3
abundance: once
CDR3aa: CATSGRASDTGELFF
CDR3nt: TGTGCCACTAGCGGGAGGGCCTCGGACACCGGGGAGCTGTTTTTT

d_gene: -
j_gene: TRBJ2-7
v_gene: TRBV28
abundance: -
CDR3aa: CASSLTGYEQYF
CDR3nt: TGTGCCAGCAGTTTAACCGGCTACGAGCAGTACTTC

d_gene: -
j_gene: TRBJ2-3
v_gene: TRBV24-1
abundance: -
CDR3aa: CATTPKLPTDTQYF
CDR3nt: TGTGCCACCACCCCTAAACTGCCCACAGATACGCAGTATTTT

d_gene: -
j_gene: TRBJ2-3
v_gene: TRBV11-2
abundance: -
CDR3aa: CASSSLLGRGDTQYF
CDR3nt: TGTGCCAGCAGCTCCTTGTTGGGAAGGGGAGATACGCAGTATTTT

d_gene: TRBD1
j_gene: TRBJ1-3
v_gene: TRBV9
abundance: -
CDR3aa: CASSVQGGSGNTIYF
CDR3nt: TGTGCCAGCAGCGTACAGGGGGGCTCTGGAAACACCATATATTTT

d_gene: -
j_gene: TRBJ2-1
v_gene: TRBV13
abundance: -
CDR3aa: CASSLGRGSYNEQFF
CDR3nt: TGTGCCAGCAGCTTAGGCAGGGGCTCCTACAATGAGCAGTTCTTC

d_gene: -
j_gene: TRBJ1-5
v_gene: TRBV24-1
abundance: -
CDR3aa: CATSDTGANQPQHF
CDR3nt: TGTGCCACCAGTGATACCGGGGCGAATCAGCCCCAGCATTTT

d_gene: -
j_gene: TRBJ1-1
v_gene: TRBV6-5
abundance: -
CDR3aa: CASSYSKVPANTEAFF
CDR3nt: TGTGCCAGCAGTTACAGTAAGGTCCCGGCAAACACTGAAGCTTTCTTT

d_gene: -
j_gene: TRBJ2-2
v_gene: TRBV15
abundance: -
CDR3aa: CATSWTNTGELFF
CDR3nt: TGTGCCACCAGCTGGACTAACACCGGGGAGCTGTTTTTT

d_gene: -
j_gene: TRBJ1-1
v_gene: TRBV2
abundance: -
CDR3aa: CASSELGGNTEAFF
CDR3nt: TGTGCCAGCAGTGAACTGGGCGGGAACACTGAAGCTTTCTTT

d_gene: TRBD1
j_gene: TRBJ2-1
v_gene: TRBV25-1
abundance: -
CDR3aa: CASSPSPGTGRAYNEQFF
CDR3nt: TGTGCCAGCAGTCCGAGCCCCGGGACAGGGAGGGCCTACAATGAGCAGTTCTTC

d_gene: -
j_gene: TRBJ1-5
v_gene: TRBV9
abundance: -
CDR3aa: CASSVDPTINQPQHF
CDR3nt: TGTGCCAGCAGCGTAGATCCGACCATAAACCAGCCCCAGCATTTT

d_gene: -
j_gene: TRBJ2-7
v_gene: TRBV12-3/TRBV12-4
abundance: -
CDR3aa: CASSFLTYEQYF
CDR3nt: TGTGCCAGCAGTTTCCTAACCTACGAGCAGTACTTC

d_gene: TRBD1
j_gene: TRBJ2-7
v_gene: TRBV4-2
abundance: -
CDR3aa: CASSQGGDRVYEQYF
CDR3nt: TGTGCCAGCAGCCAAGGCGGGGACAGGGTATACGAGCAGTACTTC

d_gene: -
j_gene: TRBJ1-2
v_gene: TRBV28
abundance: -
CDR3aa: CASSLAAYGYTF
CDR3nt: TGTGCCAGCAGTTTAGCGGCCTATGGCTACACCTTC

d_gene: -
j_gene: TRBJ1-3
v_gene: TRBV3-1/TRBV3-2
abundance: -
CDR3aa: CASSRLSVGGAKGNTIYF
CDR3nt: TGTGCCAGCAGCCGCCTTTCGGTCGGGGGGGCGAAGGGAAACACCATATATTTT

d_gene: -
j_gene: TRBJ2-3
v_gene: TRBV7-2
abundance: -
CDR3aa: CASSLGHTDTQYF
CDR3nt: TGTGCCAGCAGCTTAGGACACACAGATACGCAGTATTTT

d_gene: TRBD1
j_gene: TRBJ2-7
v_gene: TRBV2
abundance: -
CDR3aa: CATKAGTGPYEQYF
CDR3nt: TGTGCCACAAAAGCCGGGACAGGGCCCTACGAGCAGTACTTC

d_gene: TRBD2
j_gene: TRBJ2-5
v_gene: TRBV10-2
abundance: -
CDR3aa: CASSESIRLAGEQETQYF
CDR3nt: TGCGCCAGCAGTGAGTCGATTCGACTAGCGGGTGAACAAGAGACCCAGTACTTC